The 14 T cell receptor beta chains in this list originate from one sample, sequenced in a study of OX40 agonist ivuxolimab in advanced cancers. Sequenced by immunoSEQ multiplex PCR; TCRdb stores in-frame clones only, minus some. Altogether approximately 90,000 clones are present, 87% being singletons, with the ten largest covering roughly 1.5%. The sample was CD4+ or CD8+ T cells sorted from blood, taken in a trial of the OX40 agonist ivuxolimab. Source of these receptors: an adult with an advanced solid tumor such as melanoma, head and neck, liver or kidney cancer.

This clone has a single count. The chain joins TRBV5-1 to TRBJ2-5; 7 bases are a match to TRBD1. CDR3 size: 14 residues. The ends lost 2 bases at V and 1 base at J; junction bases unmatched: 2. CDR1 is SGHRS and CDR2 is YFSETQ in the germline V gene. For the CDR3, the DNA is TGCGCCAGCAGCTTTGGGACAGCCCAAGAGACCCAGTACTTC. Its protein is CASSFGTAQETQYF.

V and J are TRBV4-1 and TRBJ2-6, with D possibly matching TRBD2 (6 bases). The CDR3 loop spans 15 amino acids. Germline lookup yields CDR1 MGHRA and CDR2 YSYEKL. Trimming pared 5 bases from V and 2 bases from J, leaving 10 bases between. In DNA, the CDR3 is TGCGCCAGCAGCTCGGAGGGCACTGGGGCCAACGTCCTGACTTTC. It encodes CASSSEGTGANVLTF.

The table lists this clone with a count of one. The chain has TRBV7-9 and TRBJ2-5; 12 bases agree with TRBD2. This CDR3 is built from 15 residues. The junction had 5 bases not matched to a gene; V was cut back by 7 bases and J by 2 bases. CDR1 and CDR2 (germline): SEHNR, FQNEAQ (reference sequence). CDR3 in DNA: TGTGCCAGCACCCGGACTAGCGGGGTACAAGAGACCCAGTACTTC. This encodes CASTRTSGVQETQYF.

The chain employs TRBV5-4 and TRBJ2-5; D is possibly TRBD2 (7 bases). CDR3 size: 15 residues. Germline lookup yields CDR1 SGHNT and CDR2 YYREEE (reference sequence). Deletions cut 4 bases from V and 5 bases from J, with 18 bases between. The CDR3 DNA sequence: TGTGCCAGCAGCCCCCCGGCCGGGGGGCCTGAGACCCAGTACTTC. Translated: CASSPPAGGPETQYF.

V gene TRBV27 combines with J gene TRBJ2-4; 8 bases match TRBD2. The CDR3 totals 17 residues. Germline assignment: CDR1 MNHEY and CDR2 SMNVEV (reference sequence). Trimming removed 0 bases from V and 9 bases from J; junction bases left unmatched: 13. The CDR3 region is CASSLSSGWGGRSIQYF. The CDR3, as DNA: TGTGCCAGCAGTTTATCGTCGGGGTGGGGCGGGAGGTCCATTCAGTACTTC.

This clone was seen many times. The rearrangement links TRBV7-9 to TRBJ1-1, with D uncertain. The V end lost 5 bases, the J end lost 0 bases, and 10 bases lay between the germline ends. Germline V gene lookup returns CDR1 SEHNR and CDR2 FQNEAQ (reference sequence). The CDR3 is 14 residues long. The CDR3 spells CASSLTQLNTEAFF. Here the CDR3 DNA reads TGTGCCAGCAGCCTTACACAGCTGAACACTGAAGCTTTCTTT.

The V gene is TRBV7-8, the J gene TRBJ1-2; 7 bases are shared with TRBD1. V shed 1 base, J shed 4 bases, and the junction held 3 bases outside the gene matches. Germline V gives CDR1 SGHVS, CDR2 FQNEAQ. This CDR3 region has 14 residues. The chain's CDR3 is CASSLEGQPYGYTF. The CDR3 DNA reads TGTGCCAGCAGCTTAGAGGGACAGCCCTATGGCTACACCTTC.

V is TRBV10-2 and J is TRBJ2-5; 7 nucleotides agree with TRBD1. Trimming took 6 bases from V and 2 from J; bases not matched to a gene: 9. This CDR3 region has 15 residues. Germline V CDR1 and CDR2: WSHSY, SAAADI. CDR3 amino acids: CASRSPGRGQETQYF. DNA for the CDR3: TGCGCCAGCAGGAGTCCGGGCAGGGGGCAAGAGACCCAGTACTTC.

The rearrangement links TRBV28 to TRBJ2-3; D assignment may be TRBD1 or TRBD2 (5 bases each). The CDR3 is 13 residues long. Germline V gives CDR1 MDHEN, CDR2 SYDVKM. Trimming took 6 bases from V and 5 from J, leaving 12 bases between them. CDR3 residues: CASSGALRDTQYF. In DNA form, the CDR3 reads TGTGCCAGCAGCGGGGCCCTACGAGATACGCAGTATTTT.

The V call is TRBV11-3, the J call TRBJ2-2; no reliable D call. The CDR3 is 16 amino acids. V was shortened by 5 bases and J by 0 bases, with 13 bases between the two germline ends. Per germline, CDR1 SGHNT and CDR2 YENEEA. This CDR3 reads CASSQWGTSNTGELFF. CDR3 sequence (DNA): TGTGCCAGCAGCCAATGGGGTACCTCGAACACCGGGGAGCTGTTTTTT.

The V call is TRBV2, the J call TRBJ2-7; D tentatively reads TRBD1 or TRBD2 (5 bases each). The length of the CDR3 is 13 residues. V was clipped by 1 base and J by 7 bases, with 11 bases between them. Looked up from germline, CDR1 is SNHLY and CDR2 is FYNNEI. The CDR3 region has the DNA TGTGCCAGCAGTGAAGGGGCAGGGAGAGAGCAGTACTTC. Translated: CASSEGAGREQYF.

The rearrangement joins TRBV19 to TRBJ2-7, with a tentative D call TRBD2 (6 bases). Trimming cost V 3 bases and J 3 bases, with 6 bases left between them. From germline, CDR1 is LNHDA and CDR2 SQIVND (reference sequence). The CDR3 runs 12 residues. CDR3 in amino acids: CASSMEGYEQYF. CDR3 sequence (DNA): TGTGCCAGTAGTATGGAGGGCTACGAGCAGTACTTC.

V and J are TRBV6-4 and TRBJ2-7, with D uncertain. Trimming stripped 6 bases from V and 2 bases from J, with 17 bases between. The V gene's germline CDR1 is MRHNA and CDR2 SNTAGT. The CDR3 extends over 15 amino acids. The CDR3: CASSLGPRRTYEQYF. DNA for the CDR3: TGTGCCAGCAGCCTAGGACCTAGGAGAACCTACGAGCAGTACTTC.

The chain recombines TRBV7-8 with TRBJ1-1, with unresolved D. The length of the CDR3 is 14 residues. V lost 3 bases to trimming and J lost 3 bases, with 11 bases between them. Germline V gives CDR1 SGHVS, CDR2 FQNEAQ. The CDR3 loop reads CASSFTETHTEAFF. CDR3 bases: TGTGCCAGCAGCTTCACGGAAACCCACACTGAAGCTTTCTTT.